These T cell receptor beta chains were read from a single sample in a study of siplizumab effects on memory and regulatory T cells. Assay used: immunoSEQ multiplex PCR; TCRdb lists only in-frame clones, some missing. The sample includes about 97,000 clones, 80% to 95% of them seen just once. Sequencing was done on a sample of non-Treg CD4+ T cells sorted from blood. The receptors stem from a human donor in good health. The CDR3 runs from the conserved cysteine through the conserved F or W. The order of the fields is J gene, V gene, clone size, D gene, CDR3 DNA, CDR3 protein. D genes are given only for firm matches. Not all rows give a size; the values are once, few, many and, for expanded clones, a class.

>TRBJ1-2|TRBV30|NA|NA
TGTGCCTGGAGCGTAAGCAGGGTGGGGGGCTACACCTTC
CAWSVSRVGGYTF
>TRBJ2-3|TRBV4-2|NA|TRBD2
TGTGCCAGCAGCCGAGGACTAGCCTCTAGCACAGATACGCAGTATTTT
CASSRGLASSTDTQYF
>TRBJ2-2|TRBV7-3|once|NA
TGTGCCAGCAGCTTCCAGGGGATCACCGGGGAGCTGTTTTTT
CASSFQGITGELFF
>TRBJ2-3|TRBV27|NA|NA
TGTGCCAGCAGTTACGGGGCGAAGTCCACAGATACGCAGTATTTT
CASSYGAKSTDTQYF
>TRBJ1-6|TRBV30|NA|NA
TGTGCCTGGAGTGTACTGAGGTCAGGAGGATCCTATAATTCACCCCTCCACTTT
CAWSVLRSGGSYNSPLHF
>TRBJ2-7|TRBV5-1|NA|TRBD1
TGCGCCAGCAAGATCGCGACAGGGGATACCTACGAGCAGTACTTC
CASKIATGDTYEQYF
>TRBJ2-1|TRBV5-6|NA|NA
TGTGCCAGCAGCTTGCGTTGGCAGACTTCAGATGAGCAGTTCTTC
CASSLRWQTSDEQFF
>TRBJ1-2|TRBV30|once|NA
TGTGCCTGGAGTGTGATTAGGGGTGGCGGCTACACCTTC
CAWSVIRGGGYTF
>TRBJ2-7|TRBV6-5|NA|TRBD1
TGTGCCAGCAGTGTGAAGGGGGCCCATTCCGGAGAGCAGTACTTC
CASSVKGAHSGEQYF
>TRBJ2-1|TRBV10-2|NA|TRBD2
TGCGCCAGCACCCGGACTAGCGGAAATTACAATGAGCAGTTCTTC
CASTRTSGNYNEQFF
>TRBJ2-7|TRBV28|NA|NA
TGTGCCAGCAGCGACAGGAGAGCTTCCTACGAGCAGTACTTC
CASSDRRASYEQYF
>TRBJ2-7|TRBV5-1|NA|NA
TGCGCCAGCAGCTTGGCAGGGTTTGATAACGAGCAGTACTTC
CASSLAGFDNEQYF
>TRBJ1-2|TRBV19|NA|TRBD1
TGTGCCAGTAGTACACAGGGGGCCTATGGCTACACCTTC
CASSTQGAYGYTF
>TRBJ2-1|TRBV4-2|NA|NA
TGTGCCAGCAGCCAAGATCGCGCCCCCTACAATGAGCAGTTCTTC
CASSQDRAPYNEQFF
>TRBJ2-7|TRBV10-3|NA|TRBD2
TGTGCCACCTCGCCCGGGACTAGCTCCGCCTACGAGCAGTACTTC
CATSPGTSSAYEQYF
>TRBJ2-5|TRBV29-1|once|NA
TGCAGCGTTGGCCACCGGGGAGGGGGACGGAAGACCCAGTACTTC
CSVGHRGGGRKTQYF
>TRBJ1-5|TRBV7-2|NA|NA
TGTGCCAGCAGCTTATCGGGGGGCAGCCAGCCCCAGCATTTT
CASSLSGGSQPQHF
>TRBJ1-5|TRBV12-2|NA|NA
TGTGCAAGTCGCTTAGCGTTGGGAGGACAGCCCCAGCATTTT
CASRLALGGQPQHF
>TRBJ1-1|TRBV2|NA|NA
TGTGCCAGCAGTCCCTACACTGAAGCTTTCTTT
CASSPYTEAFF
>TRBJ1-1|TRBV2|few|TRBD1
TGTGCCAGCAGTCGACAGGGGTACACTGAAGCTTTCTTT
CASSRQGYTEAFF
>TRBJ1-2|TRBV15|NA|NA
TGTGCCACCAGCAGAGACGGCAGGTCCAACTATGGCTACACCTTC
CATSRDGRSNYGYTF
>TRBJ2-1|TRBV6-5|once|NA
TGTGCCAGCAGGGGACAACGCTCCTACAATGAGCAGTTCTTC
CASRGQRSYNEQFF
>TRBJ2-7|TRBV7-2|NA|TRBD2
TGTGCCAGCAGCTTAAAGGGACTAGCTTACGAGCAGTACTTC
CASSLKGLAYEQYF
>TRBJ2-2|TRBV6-5|NA|TRBD1
TGTGCCAGCAGAAGGGACAGGAACACCGGGGAGCTGTTTTTT
CASRRDRNTGELFF
>TRBJ2-1|TRBV11-2|NA|NA
TGTGCCAGCAGACCCTGGGGGGTGGGCTACAATGAGCAGTTCTTC
CASRPWGVGYNEQFF
>TRBJ2-3|TRBV5-1|NA|NA
TGCGCCAGCAGCTTCTCACAGGGCATCACAGATACGCAGTATTTT
CASSFSQGITDTQYF
>TRBJ2-1|TRBV5-1|NA|TRBD2
TGCGCCAGCAGCTTTGGTAGCGGGAGGTCCTACAATGAGCAGTTCTTC
CASSFGSGRSYNEQFF
>TRBJ2-5|TRBV7-2|NA|TRBD2
TGTGCCAGCAGCTTAATGACTAGCGGGAGGGAGGAGACCCAGTACTTC
CASSLMTSGREETQYF
>TRBJ2-5|TRBV9|NA|TRBD1
TGTGCCAGCAGCGTATCTGACAGGGGAGTGACCCAGTACTTC
CASSVSDRGVTQYF
>TRBJ1-5|TRBV15|NA|NA
TGTGCCACCAGCATGACAGGCGCTGGGCAGCCCCAGCATTTT
CATSMTGAGQPQHF
>TRBJ2-4|TRBV5-1|NA|NA
TGCGCCAGCAGTTTAGGCGGGACAAACAACATTCAGTACTTC
CASSLGGTNNIQYF
>TRBJ2-7|TRBV14|NA|TRBD2
TGTGCCAGCAGCCAAGCGGGACTAGAGCTTTCCGAGCAGTACTTC
CASSQAGLELSEQYF
>TRBJ1-2|TRBV20-1|NA|NA
TGCAGTGCCACGGGAGACTATGGCTACACCTTC
CSATGDYGYTF
>TRBJ2-5|TRBV28|NA|NA
TGTGCCAGCAGCCAGCCGATGACTGGGAGCTTCCAAGAGACCCAGTACTTC
CASSQPMTGSFQETQYF
>TRBJ2-7|TRBV6-1|NA|TRBD2
TGTGCCAGCAGTATAACTAGCGGGGGCCTTAGGGAGCAGTACTTC
CASSITSGGLREQYF
>TRBJ1-5|TRBV19|NA|NA
TGTGCCAGTAGTATGTTAGGAACGTCTAGCAATCAGCCCCAGCATTTT
CASSMLGTSSNQPQHF
>TRBJ1-4|TRBV4-3|once|NA
TGCGCCAGCAGCAAAGACGGGGGGGTCAACGAAAAACTGTTTTTT
CASSKDGGVNEKLFF
>TRBJ2-1|TRBV18|NA|TRBD2
TGTGCCAGCTCGCTAATAGCGGGACTCAATGAGCAGTTCTTC
CASSLIAGLNEQFF
>TRBJ2-7|TRBV29-1|NA|TRBD2
TGCAGCGTTGGAGCGGGGCACCCTCCCTACGAGCAGTACTTC
CSVGAGHPPYEQYF
>TRBJ1-1|TRBV7-3|NA|NA
TGTGCCAGCAGCCAAAGAGTGAACACTGAAGCTTTCTTT
CASSQRVNTEAFF
>TRBJ1-5|TRBV18|NA|TRBD1
TGTGCCAGCTCACCGGAGGGGGCGGTGAGCAATCAGCCCCAGCATTTT
CASSPEGAVSNQPQHF
>TRBJ2-7|TRBV5-1|few|TRBD1
TGCGCCAGCAGCTTCCGGGACAGTAGCTCCTACGAGCAGTACTTC
CASSFRDSSSYEQYF
>TRBJ1-2|TRBV5-1|NA|NA
TGCGCCAGCAGCAGGGACGGTACCTATGGCTACACCTTC
CASSRDGTYGYTF
>TRBJ1-1|TRBV10-3|NA|NA
TGTGCCATCAGTGAAATCCGGGGCGAAGCTTTCTTT
CAISEIRGEAFF
>TRBJ2-7|TRBV7-8|NA|TRBD2
TGTGCCAGCAGCCTAGGGAGGGCCGACGAGCAGTACTTC
CASSLGRADEQYF
>TRBJ2-3|TRBV27|NA|NA
TGTGCCAGCAGTTTACCAGCGGGCATTGTTCGCACAGATACGCAGTATTTT
CASSLPAGIVRTDTQYF
>TRBJ2-5|TRBV4-3|NA|NA
TGCGCCAGCAGCCAAGATCCTAGGTCCAGCGAGACCCAGTACTTC
CASSQDPRSSETQYF
>TRBJ2-3|TRBV6-5|NA|NA
TGTGCCAGCAGTTACTCGGGAGCCTCGGGCCCAGATACGCAGTATTTT
CASSYSGASGPDTQYF
>TRBJ1-2|TRBV6-1|NA|TRBD1
TGTGCCAGCAGTGATTTACAGGGGGGCTATGGCTACACCTTC
CASSDLQGGYGYTF